What follows are 10 T cell receptor beta chains derived from one specimen sequenced in a study of T cell responses to AZD1222 COVID-19 vaccine. Assay: immunoSEQ multiplex PCR; the TCRdb copy retains only in-frame clones and omits some. The table includes over 100,000 clones, 88% detected once. The sample here was peripheral blood, taken on day 0 of AZD1222 vaccination. Receptors originate from an adult in good health.

The chain uses TRBV9 and TRBJ1-2, with no clear D. The CDR3 covers 15 residues. Germline loops: CDR1 SGDLS, CDR2 YYNGEE. The V end lost 0 bases, the J end lost 6 bases, and 15 bases lay between the germline ends. DNA of the CDR3: TGTGCCAGCAGCGTAGTAACTGCGGGGAGGAATGGCTACACCTTC. Protein: CASSVVTAGRNGYTF.

The chain employs TRBV9 and TRBJ2-3; TRBD2 might be the D (5 bases). V was trimmed by 0 bases and J by 1 base, leaving 15 bases between them. This CDR3 is 17 amino acids long. The V gene's germline CDR1 is SGDLS and CDR2 YYNGEE. The CDR3 loop reads CASSVASLAGRTDTQYF. The CDR3 nucleotides are TGTGCCAGCAGCGTAGCTTCCCTAGCCGGGCGCACAGATACGCAGTATTTT.

The CDR3 protein is CASSLSLLETQYF. For the CDR3, the DNA is TGTGCCAGCAGCTTATCCCTACTAGAGACCCAGTACTTC. The rearrangement uses TRBV7-8 and TRBJ2-5; no clear D gene. This CDR3 is built from 13 residues. V lost 2 bases and J 4 bases, leaving 8 bases between the germline ends. Looked up from germline, CDR1 is SGHVS and CDR2 is FQNEAQ.

The chain recombines TRBV9 with TRBJ1-2; D ambiguous. Trimming pared 0 bases from V and 4 bases from J, leaving 10 bases between. CDR3 length equals 14 residues. Per the germline V gene, CDR1 is SGDLS and CDR2 is YYNGEE. CDR3 amino acids: CASSVGPGIYGYTF. The CDR3 DNA sequence: TGTGCCAGCAGCGTAGGACCGGGGATCTATGGCTACACCTTC.

CDR3 DNA: TGTGCCAGCTCAGAACGGACAGGGAACTATGGCTACACCTTC. This gives the protein CASSERTGNYGYTF. The rearrangement links TRBV18 to TRBJ1-2; TRBD1 matches at 8 bases. The germline V gene has CDR1 KGHSH and CDR2 LQKENI. The CDR3 contains 14 residues. The junction had 4 bases not matched to a gene; V was cut back by 5 bases and J by 2 bases.

The CDR3 loop is CASSLTGVNYGYTF. For the CDR3, the DNA is TGTGCCAGCAGCTTAACTGGGGTGAACTATGGCTACACCTTC. This rearrangement joins TRBV7-9 to TRBJ1-2; D remains ambiguous. Germline CDR1 SEHNR, CDR2 FQNEAQ (reference sequence). The CDR3 is 14 residues long. V lost 2 bases and J lost 2, with 9 bases in between.

The J gene is TRBJ1-2, the V gene TRBV29-1; D not resolved. CDR3 length equals 13 residues. CDR1 is SQVTM and CDR2 is ANQGSEA in the germline V gene. The ends were cut back, 4 bases at V and 3 bases at J, with 12 bases in the middle. The CDR3, as DNA: TGCAGCGTTGGGACTCAAAGGGACTATGGCTACACCTTC. Its translation is CSVGTQRDYGYTF.

This chain connects TRBV6-2 or TRBV6-3 to TRBJ1-2, with 7 bases aligning to TRBD1. V trimming: 5 bases; J trimming: 3 bases; junction bases outside the gene matches: 15. Germline assignment: CDR1 MNHEY and CDR2 SVGEGT. The CDR3 has 17 residues. In DNA form, the CDR3 reads TGTGCCAGCAGTATCCAGGGGGGACTAGCCCCCTACTATGGCTACACCTTC. Its protein is CASSIQGGLAPYYGYTF.

The chain couples TRBV19 to TRBJ2-3; D unclear. Germline loops: CDR1 LNHDA, CDR2 SQIVND (reference sequence). V lost 7 bases, J lost 1 base, and 18 bases lay in between. The CDR3 spans 16 residues. CDR3 sequence: CASTAQIGIRTDTQYF. CDR3 in DNA: TGTGCCAGTACCGCCCAAATAGGAATTCGCACAGATACGCAGTATTTT.

This sequence joins TRBV27 and TRBJ2-1; 14 bases are shared with TRBD2. Germline loops: CDR1 MNHEY, CDR2 SMNVEV (reference sequence). The CDR3 loop spans 17 amino acids. V shed 2 bases, J shed 6 bases, and the junction held 6 bases outside the gene matches. In nucleotides, the CDR3 is TGTGCCAGCAGTTTAAGGCCCGGGACTAGCGGGGGCAATGAGCAGTTCTTC. Protein sequence: CASSLRPGTSGGNEQFF.